This TCR beta chain came from a study of blood T cells in healthy people across ages. This CDR3 has 16 residues. V was trimmed by 2 bases and J by 0 bases, leaving 11 bases between them. The germline gives CDR1 SEHNR, CDR2 FQNEAQ (reference sequence). Note on this clonotype: Its target is not known.

The study, taken as a whole, reports: Among long-lived donors, naive CD4+ cells were more numerous and diversity higher than in aged donors.

It was with a sample-barcoded 5' primer and a J-beta primer mix that a second PCR of roughly 7 to 11 cycles was run. TCRdb reprocessed the 5' RACE reads via MiXCR and lists one record per CDR3 protein. The table has 1,500,000 or so distinct CDR3 sequences, approximately 60% seen once; the top ten hold 6.7%. The V and J genes are TRBV7-9 and TRBJ1-3; no clear D gene. The sequencing input was blood. The TCR sequence derives from a man younger than 30 in good health. DNA for the CDR3: TGTGCCAGCAGCTTAAGCACTCCCGACTCTGGAAACACCATATATTTT. Residues: CASSLSTPDSGNTIYF.